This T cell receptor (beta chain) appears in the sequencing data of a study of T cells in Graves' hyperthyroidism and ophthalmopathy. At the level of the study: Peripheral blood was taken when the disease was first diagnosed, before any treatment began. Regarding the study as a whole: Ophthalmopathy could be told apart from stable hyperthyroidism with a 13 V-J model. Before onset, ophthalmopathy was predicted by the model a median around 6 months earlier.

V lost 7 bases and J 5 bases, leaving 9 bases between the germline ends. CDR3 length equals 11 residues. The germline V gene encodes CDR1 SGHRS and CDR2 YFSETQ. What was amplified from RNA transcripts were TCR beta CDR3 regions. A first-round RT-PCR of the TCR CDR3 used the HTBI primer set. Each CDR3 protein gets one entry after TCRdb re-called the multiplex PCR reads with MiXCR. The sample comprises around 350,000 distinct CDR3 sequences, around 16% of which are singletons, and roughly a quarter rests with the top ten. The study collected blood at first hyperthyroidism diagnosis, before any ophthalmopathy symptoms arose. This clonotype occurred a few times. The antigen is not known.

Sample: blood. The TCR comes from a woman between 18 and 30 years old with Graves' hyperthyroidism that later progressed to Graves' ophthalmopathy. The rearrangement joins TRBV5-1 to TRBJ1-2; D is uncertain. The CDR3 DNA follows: TGCGCCAGCGGTGGGAGATATGGCTACACCTTC. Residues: CASGGRYGYTF.